This T cell receptor (beta chain) was identified in a study of PD-L1 blockade in urothelial cancer. Study as a whole: Blood underwent analysis 3 weeks (second dose) and 6 weeks after treatment began.

TCRdb's copy holds only in-frame clones and misses some; the assay was immunoSEQ multiplex PCR. The repertoire holds around 42,000 clones, with 81% as singletons. The CDR3 sequence is 13 residues long. The ends lost 4 bases at V and 8 bases at J; junction bases unmatched: 10. CDR1 and CDR2 (germline): SQVTM, ANQGSEA. Locally advanced or metastatic urothelial carcinoma affected all patients. The sample consisted of PBMCs, taken around atezolizumab (anti-PD-L1) treatment. The sequence was collected from a man aged 65-85 years with urothelial cancer. The chain is built from TRBV29-1 and TRBJ1-2; 7 bases line up with TRBD1. Written as DNA, the CDR3 is TGCAGCGTTGGCACAGGGGAGGTAATGGGCTACACCTTC. Amino acids: CSVGTGEVMGYTF.